This entry concerns a single T cell receptor (beta chain). CDR3 size: 14 residues. In germline, CDR1 is SEHNR, CDR2 FQNEAQ (reference sequence). Trimming took 1 base from V and 1 from J, leaving 7 bases between them. The source of the sample is a study of OX40 agonist ivuxolimab in advanced cancers. Assay used: immunoSEQ multiplex PCR; TCRdb lists only in-frame clones, some missing. The sample holds about 79,000 clones; 90% are singletons and the top ten take approximately 0.3%. Sequencing was performed on CD4+ or CD8+ T cells sorted from blood, taken in a trial of the OX40 agonist ivuxolimab. This chain links TRBV7-9 with TRBJ1-1; the D is unclear. The receptor comes from an adult with an advanced solid tumor such as melanoma, head and neck, liver or kidney cancer. In DNA form, the CDR3 reads TGTGCCAGCAGCTTAGTAGCAGAGAACACTGAAGCTTTCTTT. As protein: CASSLVAENTEAFF.